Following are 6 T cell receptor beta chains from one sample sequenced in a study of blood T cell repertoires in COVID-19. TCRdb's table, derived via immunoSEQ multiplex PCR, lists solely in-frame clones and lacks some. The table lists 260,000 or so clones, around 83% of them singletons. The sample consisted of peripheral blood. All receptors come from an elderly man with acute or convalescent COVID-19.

The CDR3 sequence is CASWTGNNSPLHF. CDR3 nucleotides: TGTGCCAGCTGGACAGGGAATAATTCACCCCTCCACTTT. This sequence joins TRBV28 and TRBJ1-6, with TRBD1 identical over 8 bases. The CDR3 runs to 13 residues. CDR1 and CDR2 (germline): MDHEN, SYDVKM. Unmatched junction bases numbered 2, after V lost 8 bases and J lost 5 bases.

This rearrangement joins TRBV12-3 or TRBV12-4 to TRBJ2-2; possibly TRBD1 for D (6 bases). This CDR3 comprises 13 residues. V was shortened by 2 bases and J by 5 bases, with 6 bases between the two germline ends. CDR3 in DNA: TGTGCCAGCAGTTTAAGGGGGACCGGGGAGCTGTTTTTT. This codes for CASSLRGTGELFF.

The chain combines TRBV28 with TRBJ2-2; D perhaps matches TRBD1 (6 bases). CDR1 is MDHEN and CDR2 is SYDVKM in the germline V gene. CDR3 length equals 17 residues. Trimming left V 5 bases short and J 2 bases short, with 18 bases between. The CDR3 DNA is TGTGCCAGCAGTCCGGCAGGACAGCGAGTTAACACCGGGGAGCTGTTTTTT. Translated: CASSPAGQRVNTGELFF.

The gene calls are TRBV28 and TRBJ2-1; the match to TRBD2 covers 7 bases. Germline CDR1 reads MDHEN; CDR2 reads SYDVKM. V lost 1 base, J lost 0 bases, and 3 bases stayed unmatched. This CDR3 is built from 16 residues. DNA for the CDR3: TGTGCCAGCAGTTTATACGGCGGGAGCTCCTACAATGAGCAGTTCTTC. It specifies CASSLYGGSSYNEQFF.

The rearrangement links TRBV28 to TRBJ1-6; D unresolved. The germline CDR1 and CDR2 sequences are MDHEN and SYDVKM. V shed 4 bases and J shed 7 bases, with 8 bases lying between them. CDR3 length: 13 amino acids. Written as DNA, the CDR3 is TGTGCCAGCAGTTCCCCGGGGAATTCACCCCTCCACTTT. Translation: CASSSPGNSPLHF.

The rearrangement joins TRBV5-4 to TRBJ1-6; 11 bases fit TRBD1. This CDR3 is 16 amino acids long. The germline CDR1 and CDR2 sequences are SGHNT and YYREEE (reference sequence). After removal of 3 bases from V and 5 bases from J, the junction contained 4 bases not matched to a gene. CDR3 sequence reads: CASSSGQGANNSPLHF. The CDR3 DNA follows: TGTGCCAGCAGCTCCGGACAGGGGGCCAATAATTCACCCCTCCACTTT.